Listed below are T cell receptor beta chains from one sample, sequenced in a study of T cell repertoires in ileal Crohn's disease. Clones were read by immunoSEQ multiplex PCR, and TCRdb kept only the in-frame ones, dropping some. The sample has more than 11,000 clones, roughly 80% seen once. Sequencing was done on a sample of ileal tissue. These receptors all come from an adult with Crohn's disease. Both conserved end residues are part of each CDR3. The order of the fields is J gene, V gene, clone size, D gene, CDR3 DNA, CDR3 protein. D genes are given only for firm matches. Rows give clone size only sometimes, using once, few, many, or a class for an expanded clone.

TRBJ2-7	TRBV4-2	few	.	TGTGCCAGCAGCCAAGATAGGAGTCGCTACCTGGACTTC	CASSQDRSRYLDF
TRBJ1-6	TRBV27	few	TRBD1	TGTGCCAGCAGGATAGGGACAGAGACCTCACCCCTCCACTTT	CASRIGTETSPLHF
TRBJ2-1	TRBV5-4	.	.	TGTGCCACCCAGACCACGGGGGACTCCTACAATGAGCAGTTCTTC	CATQTTGDSYNEQFF
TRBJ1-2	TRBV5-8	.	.	TGTGCCAGCAGCGACGGGTATCGCTATGGCTACACCTTC	CASSDGYRYGYTF
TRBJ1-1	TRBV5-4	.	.	TGTGCCAGCAGCTTTGAGGTAGGGAACACTGAAGCTTTCTTT	CASSFEVGNTEAFF
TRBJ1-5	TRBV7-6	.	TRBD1	TGTGCCAGCAGCTTAGGGGGACAGGGAAGTCAGCCCCAGCATTTT	CASSLGGQGSQPQHF
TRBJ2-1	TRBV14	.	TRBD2	TGTGCCAGCAGCCCTCCGGGAGGGGAAAGGCTTTTCTTC	CASSPPGGERLFF
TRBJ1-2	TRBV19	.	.	TGTGCCAGTAGCCCCCGGACAGACTATGGCTACACCTTC	CASSPRTDYGYTF
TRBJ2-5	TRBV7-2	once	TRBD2	TGTGCCAGCAGCCCCGGGACTAGCGCCCAAGAGACCCAGTACTTC	CASSPGTSAQETQYF
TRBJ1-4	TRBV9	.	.	TGTGCCAGCAGCGTATGGCCCGGCGGAAATGAAAAACTGTTTTTT	CASSVWPGGNEKLFF
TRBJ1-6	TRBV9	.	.	TGTGCCAGCAGCGTACAGGGTTTTAATTCACCCCTCCACTTT	CASSVQGFNSPLHF
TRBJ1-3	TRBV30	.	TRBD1	TGTGCCTGGAGCAAGACAGGGAACACCATATATTTT	CAWSKTGNTIYF
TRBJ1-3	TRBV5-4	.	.	TGTGCCAGCAGCTTGGTCGGGGGGGGTTCTGGAAACACCATATATTTT	CASSLVGGGSGNTIYF
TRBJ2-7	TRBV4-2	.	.	TGTGCCAGCAGCCAAGATCCTTACAGGGTGGCGTACGAGCAGTACTTC	CASSQDPYRVAYEQYF
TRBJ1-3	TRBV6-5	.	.	TGTGCCAGCAGTTACTCCGGGACATCCTCTGGAAACACCATATATTTT	CASSYSGTSSGNTIYF
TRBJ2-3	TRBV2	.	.	TGTGCCAGCAGTGTCACGGAGGGTGGAGATACGCAGTATTTT	CASSVTEGGDTQYF
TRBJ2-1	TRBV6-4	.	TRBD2	TGTGCCAGCAGTGACCGCCTAGCGGGGGATTACAATGAGCAGTTCTTC	CASSDRLAGDYNEQFF
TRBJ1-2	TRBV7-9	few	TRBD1	TGTGCCAGCTCACGATGGACCGGGACAGGGGGCTTCTATGGCTACACCTTC	CASSRWTGTGGFYGYTF
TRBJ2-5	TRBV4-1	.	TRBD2	TGCGCCAGCAGCCAAAAGCGGGGGGGCTCGGAGACCCAGTACTTC	CASSQKRGGSETQYF
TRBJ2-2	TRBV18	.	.	TGTGCCAGCTCGCCCAGACTAGACCCAAACACCGGGGAGCTGTTTTTT	CASSPRLDPNTGELFF
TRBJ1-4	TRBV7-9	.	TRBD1	TGTGCCAGCAGCTTAACGGGACAGGGGACAACTAATGAAAAACTGTTTTTT	CASSLTGQGTTNEKLFF
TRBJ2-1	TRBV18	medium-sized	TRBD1	TGTGCCAGCTCACCTCGAGGACAGGGCAGTGTCCAATACAATGAGCAGTTCTTC	CASSPRGQGSVQYNEQFF
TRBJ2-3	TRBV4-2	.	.	TGTGCCAGCAGCCAAAGGGGGTCTAGTTTCGCAGATACGCAGTATTTT	CASSQRGSSFADTQYF
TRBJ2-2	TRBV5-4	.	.	TGTGCCAGCAGCTTGTTGGCAGGGAACACCGGGGAGCTGTTTTTT	CASSLLAGNTGELFF
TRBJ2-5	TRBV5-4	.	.	TGTGCCAGCAGCCTAAGGACAGAAGAGACCCAGTACTTC	CASSLRTEETQYF
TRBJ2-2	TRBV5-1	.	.	TGCGCCAGCAGCATCCTGACAGGAGCCAACACCGGGGAGCTGTTTTTT	CASSILTGANTGELFF